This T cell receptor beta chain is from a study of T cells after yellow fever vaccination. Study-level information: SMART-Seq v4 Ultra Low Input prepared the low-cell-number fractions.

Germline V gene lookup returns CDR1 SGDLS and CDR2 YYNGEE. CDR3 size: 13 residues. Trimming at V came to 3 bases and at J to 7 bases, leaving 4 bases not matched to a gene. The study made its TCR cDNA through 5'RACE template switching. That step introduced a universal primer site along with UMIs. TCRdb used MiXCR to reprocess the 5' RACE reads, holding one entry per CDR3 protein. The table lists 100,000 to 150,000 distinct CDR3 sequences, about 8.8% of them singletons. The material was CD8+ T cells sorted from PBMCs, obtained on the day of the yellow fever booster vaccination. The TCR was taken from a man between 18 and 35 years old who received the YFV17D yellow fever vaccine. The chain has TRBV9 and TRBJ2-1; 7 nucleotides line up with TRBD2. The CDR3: CASSAGGRNEQFF. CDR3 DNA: TGTGCCAGCAGCGCGGGGGGAAGGAATGAGCAGTTCTTC.